This record concerns one T cell receptor beta chain sequence. Its antigen is unknown. Per-base qualities were not stored, and no clone one base away is much larger. This sample is drawn from a study of OX40 agonist ivuxolimab in advanced cancers. Looking at the study overall: Ivuxolimab, which targeted the costimulatory receptor OX40 (CD134), was an agonistic, fully human IgG2 monoclonal antibody. Intravenous ivuxolimab was administered to patients every 2 weeks at six dose levels: 0.01, 0.1, 0.3, 1.5, 3 and 10 mg/kg. Of the roughly 50 dose-escalation patients, hepatocellular carcinoma was present in some 19, melanoma in around 15, renal cell carcinoma in 9 and head and neck cancer in 9. The dose-escalation cohort was roughly 83% male with a mean age of around 62 years, ranging from about 23 to 85. Prior anti-PD-1, anti-PD-L1 or anti-CTLA-4 therapy was permitted, and checkpoint inhibitors had been received by under 50% of dose-escalation patients. Partial responses occurred in three dose-escalation patients: two with cutaneous melanoma and one with hepatocellular carcinoma. Peripheral TCRbeta sequencing aimed to test whether ivuxolimab altered TCR sequence diversity and caused clonal T-cell expansion. The paper reports the monotherapy dose-escalation portion (N of about 50 patients) of the phase I ivuxolimab trial. Overall results and qualifications from the work: Low levels of normalized T-cell clonal expansion were also seen in some patients who did not respond. Clonal expansion of both CD4+ and CD8+ blood T cells was observed from baseline to week 6 at doses 0.1 to 3.0 mg/kg. After ivuxolimab, expanded clones were on average more numerous among CD8+ T cells than among CD4+ T cells. The antigen specificity of the peripheral T cells that underwent clonal expansion was not determined. In partial responders in the 0.1-3.0 mg/kg groups, normalized peripheral clonal expansion was found to be among the lowest, especially among CD8+ T cells.

Genomic DNA was isolated from the sorted cells so that the TCRbeta CDR3 region could be sequenced. The immunoSEQ Assay was used for sequencing of TCRbeta CDR3 regions. TCRdb took this table from immuneACCESS and kept in-frame rearrangements with V and J called. Such tables lack part of the clones; where checked against another copy, unresolved V genes explain under half of the gap, and the rest is unexplained. The table for this sample lists tens of thousands of clones; 86% of them were counted only once. More than 2.5% of the sample is held by the ten biggest clonotypes. The trial excluded patients who had a history of autoimmune disease or who were on systemic immunosuppression. Peripheral blood for TCR sequencing was drawn from every dose cohort at baseline, at cycle 4 day 1 and at cycle 7 day 1. The samples were drawn from a first-in-human, open-label, multicenter phase I dose-escalation trial of ivuxolimab. Adults with locally advanced or metastatic melanoma, renal cell carcinoma, hepatocellular carcinoma or head and neck squamous cell carcinoma were enrolled in the trial. Before TCR sequencing, CD4+ T cells and CD8+ T cells from peripheral blood were sorted into separate populations.

The sample here was CD4+ or CD8+ T cells sorted from blood, taken in a trial of the OX40 agonist ivuxolimab. The TCR was taken from an adult with an advanced solid tumor such as melanoma, head and neck, liver or kidney cancer.

The encoded CDR3 is CASSLKQPGINSGANVLTF. The DNA sequence is as follows: TGTGCCAGCAGCTTAAAACAGCCAGGGATCAACTCTGGGGCCAACGTCCTGACTTTC. This receptor chain uses TRBV7-3 and TRBJ2-6; TRBD1 might be the D gene, on 5 matching bases. Its CDR3 holds 19 amino acids, cysteine through phenylalanine. Of all the DNA, just the CDR3 is kept, 57 bases in frame from base 1. Trimming costs V 1 base and J 0 bases, and their ends lie 16 bases apart. The germline V gene specifies SGHTA as CDR1 and FQGTGA as CDR2.